These T cell receptor beta chains were read from a single sample in a study of T cell changes during pregnancy in multiple sclerosis. The data were produced by immunoSEQ multiplex PCR, yet TCRdb's version contains in-frame clones alone and is incomplete. The sample has around 30,000 clones; about 87% are singletons. This sample comprised CD8+ T cells from peripheral blood mononuclear cells, obtained in the first trimester of pregnancy. The receptors were gathered from a female donor with multiple sclerosis, enrolled in a pregnancy study. CDR3s include the opening cysteine and the closing phenylalanine or tryptophan. The D gene is left open where the match is weak. Clone size appears in some rows only: once, few, many, or a class for an expanded clone.

J gene	clone size	V gene	D gene	CDR3 DNA	CDR3 protein
TRBJ2-7	once	TRBV28	TRBD2	TGTGCCGCCAGCAACCCGAGACTAGCGGGAGTGGGAGAGCAGTACTTC	CAASNPRLAGVGEQYF
TRBJ2-7	.	TRBV5-5	.	TGTGCCAGCAGCCCTATACAGGGCTCCTACGAGCAGTACTTC	CASSPIQGSYEQYF
TRBJ2-7	.	TRBV15	.	TGTGCCACCAGCAGTACAGGGACCGGCGAGCAGTACTTC	CATSSTGTGEQYF
TRBJ2-5	.	TRBV6-5	.	TGTGCCACCATTGGGCAGGTGGAAGAGACCCAGTACTTC	CATIGQVEETQYF
TRBJ2-5	once	TRBV19	TRBD2	TGTGCCAGTAGTCCCCGGGACTTAGCGGGGGGAGAGACCCAGTACTTC	CASSPRDLAGGETQYF
TRBJ2-5	.	TRBV9	.	TGTGCCAGCAGCGTAGGTTTCAACGTAGAAGAGACCCAGTACTTC	CASSVGFNVEETQYF
TRBJ2-3	medium-sized	TRBV6-4	TRBD2	TGTGCCAGCAGTGAAAGCGGGACTAGCACAGATACGCAGTATTTT	CASSESGTSTDTQYF
TRBJ1-1	few	TRBV19	TRBD1	TGTGCCAGTAGGGAACAGGGGATAACTGAAGCTTTCTTT	CASREQGITEAFF
TRBJ2-3	.	TRBV6-4	TRBD2	TGTGCCAGCAGTGAGGCGGGAGGTACAGATACGCAGTATTTT	CASSEAGGTDTQYF
TRBJ1-2	.	TRBV28	.	TGTGCCAGCAGTTCCGTCCCGGACTTCAATCAACTAGGTCACTATGGCTACACCTTC	CASSSVPDFNQLGHYGYTF
TRBJ2-1	.	TRBV7-3	TRBD2	TGTGCCAGCAGCTTAGGGACTAGCGGGAGGAGGAATGAGCAGTTCTTC	CASSLGTSGRRNEQFF
TRBJ1-5	.	TRBV6-5	TRBD1	TGTGCCAGCAGGCGACAGGGCGCCAATCAGCCCCAGCATTTT	CASRRQGANQPQHF
TRBJ2-1	.	TRBV4-3	.	TGCGCCAGCAGCCAAGATTCCCAGGGTGTATACAATGAGCAGTTCTTC	CASSQDSQGVYNEQFF
TRBJ2-7	.	TRBV9	.	TGTGCCAGCAGCGCTCCGAACCGGGCGACTATGAACGAGCAGTACTTC	CASSAPNRATMNEQYF
TRBJ1-2	.	TRBV6-5	.	TGTGCCAGCAGTAGCGGGGACTCTTATGGCTACACCTTC	CASSSGDSYGYTF
TRBJ2-7	.	TRBV7-6	.	TGTGCCAGCAGCCCACCGAATTCGGGATCTGGCGAGCAGTACTTC	CASSPPNSGSGEQYF
TRBJ2-1	.	TRBV11-1	.	TGTGCCAGCAGCTTAGTCCAGGGCTCCTACAATGAGCAGTTCTTC	CASSLVQGSYNEQFF
TRBJ1-1	once	TRBV13	TRBD1	TGTGCCAGCGAATTGAGACAGGGCAGGATCACTGAAGCTTTCTTT	CASELRQGRITEAFF
TRBJ1-6	.	TRBV4-3	.	TGCGCCAGCAGCCAAGATCCGGGGTCGAGGTCACCCCTCCACTTT	CASSQDPGSRSPLHF
TRBJ2-7	.	TRBV28	TRBD2	TGTGCCAGCACCCGACTAGCGGGAGCCAACGAGCAGTACTTC	CASTRLAGANEQYF
TRBJ2-1	.	TRBV6-1	.	TGTGCCAGCAGTGAATCCCCTGGAGGGGATTTGGGCAATGAGCAGTTCTTC	CASSESPGGDLGNEQFF
TRBJ2-5	.	TRBV6-1	.	TGTGCCAGCAGGGAAGGACAGATCCACGGAGAGACCCAGTACTTC	CASREGQIHGETQYF
TRBJ1-4	once	TRBV4-3	TRBD1	TGCGCCAGCAGCCGAGTGACAGGGGGATCTGAAAAACTGTTTTTT	CASSRVTGGSEKLFF
TRBJ2-6	.	TRBV19	.	TGTGCCAGTAGTGGGGAGGAGGTGGTCCCGCACTCTGGGGCCAACGTCCTGACTTTC	CASSGEEVVPHSGANVLTF
TRBJ2-1	.	TRBV19	TRBD2	TGTGCCACTACCCCGACTAGCCCCTACAATGAGCAGTTCTTC	CATTPTSPYNEQFF
TRBJ2-7	.	TRBV2	.	TGTGCCACCCGGCGGGGTGGCGAGCAGTACTTC	CATRRGGEQYF
TRBJ2-7	.	TRBV18	.	TGTGCCAGCTCATTCCAGTATGTGGGAGTGGATTCCTACGAGCAGTACTTC	CASSFQYVGVDSYEQYF
TRBJ2-1	.	TRBV13	.	TGTGCCAGCAGCCAAGATAGGGGCAGCTACAATGAGCAGTTCTTC	CASSQDRGSYNEQFF
TRBJ1-2	.	TRBV13	TRBD1	TGTGCCAGTAAAACAGGGGGCGGTGGCTACACCTTC	CASKTGGGGYTF
TRBJ1-4	.	TRBV5-1	.	TGCGCCAGCACCTCGGGAGAAAAACTGTTTTTT	CASTSGEKLFF
TRBJ2-2	.	TRBV6-5	TRBD1	TGTGCCAGCAGTTTGACAGGGTCGAACACCGGGGAGCTGTTTTTT	CASSLTGSNTGELFF
TRBJ2-7	once	TRBV5-5	.	TGTGCCAGCAGCCACCCAGACAGTGCCTCCTACGAGCAGTACTTC	CASSHPDSASYEQYF
TRBJ1-2	.	TRBV4-3	.	TGCGCCAGCAGCCAAGATACAGCGGGACCCCGTCACTATGGCTACACCTTC	CASSQDTAGPRHYGYTF
TRBJ1-4	.	TRBV29-1	.	TGCAGCGGCGTCGATTCTAATGAAAAACTGTTTTTT	CSGVDSNEKLFF
TRBJ2-5	.	TRBV27	.	TGTGCCAGCAGCCTCGGGGTATCCCCCGAGGAAGAGACCCAGTACTTC	CASSLGVSPEEETQYF
TRBJ2-1	.	TRBV6-5	.	TGTGCCAGCAGATACGACAGGAGCTCCTACAATGAGCAGTTCTTC	CASRYDRSSYNEQFF
TRBJ2-7	.	TRBV30	TRBD1	TGTGCCTGGAGTATAGGGACAGGGAACGAGCAGTACTTC	CAWSIGTGNEQYF
TRBJ1-4	once	TRBV5-4	.	TGTGCCAGCAGCTTAGGCCGGGATCCGGAGAAACTGTTTTTT	CASSLGRDPEKLFF
TRBJ2-3	once	TRBV7-3	.	TGTGCCAGCAGCGCCGTAGGGGGTAGTACAGATACGCAGTATTTT	CASSAVGGSTDTQYF
TRBJ1-1	few	TRBV9	TRBD1	TGTGCCAGCAGCGTGACAGGGGGCGACACTGAAGCTTTCTTT	CASSVTGGDTEAFF
TRBJ2-2	.	TRBV9	.	TGTGCCAGCAGCCCCCGCAGGGGCGACGCCGGGGAGCTGTTTTTT	CASSPRRGDAGELFF
TRBJ2-7	.	TRBV15	TRBD2	TGTGCCACCAGTGAGACTAGCGTATACGAGCAGTACTTC	CATSETSVYEQYF
TRBJ1-6	.	TRBV19	TRBD1	TGTGCCAGTAGTATAATGGGCAGGGGGTCGAATTCACCCCTCCACTTT	CASSIMGRGSNSPLHF
TRBJ2-3	.	TRBV29-1	.	TGCAGCGTTGCATTTGGGCTACCAGCCGGTACGCAGTATTTT	CSVAFGLPAGTQYF
TRBJ1-1	.	TRBV7-2	.	TGTGCCAGCAGCTTAGACAGTAGAATTACCATGAACACTGAAGCTTTCTTT	CASSLDSRITMNTEAFF
TRBJ2-7	.	TRBV7-8	TRBD1	TGTGCCAGCAGTTTAGCCTTCGACAGGGAAGGAGACGAGCAGTACTTC	CASSLAFDREGDEQYF
TRBJ2-1	.	TRBV7-8	TRBD2	TGTGCCAGCAGCACCGGCGCTAGCGGGAATCCCAATGAGCAGTTCTTC	CASSTGASGNPNEQFF
TRBJ2-7	.	TRBV4-2	.	TGTGCCAGCAGCCAAGAAATTGCGACCTACGAGCAGTACTTC	CASSQEIATYEQYF
TRBJ2-1	.	TRBV6-4	TRBD2	TGTGCCAGCAGTGAAGCGGGAGGTTTTAAACATGAGCAGTTCTTC	CASSEAGGFKHEQFF